One and the same sample provided the 19 T cell receptor beta chains below, sequenced in a study of identifying expanded T cells in peripheral blood. The protocol was immunoSEQ multiplex PCR, while the TCRdb copy is restricted to in-frame clones and leaves out a portion. The sample shows over 85,000 clones, 88% of them seen only once. The sequencing input was blood. Receptors originate from a person aged 18 to 75 in good health.

The rearrangement links TRBV9 to TRBJ2-3, with 13 bases that match TRBD2. Germline CDR1 SGDLS, CDR2 YYNGEE. The CDR3 loop spans 15 amino acids. The V segment lost 0 bases and the J segment 10 bases; nucleotides outside the gene matches: 5. CDR3 protein: CASSVGGTSGTPQYF. In DNA form, the CDR3 reads TGTGCCAGCAGCGTAGGGGGGACTAGCGGGACCCCGCAGTATTTT.

The genes are TRBV5-8 and TRBJ2-7; possible D gene TRBD2, 6 bases. CDR1 is SGHTS, CDR2 YDEGEE, per germline. V lost 0 bases, J lost 2 bases, and 12 bases lay in between. The CDR3 sequence is 15 residues long. CDR3 region: CASSLAWGETYEQYF. In nucleotides, the CDR3 is TGTGCCAGCAGCTTGGCCTGGGGGGAAACCTACGAGCAGTACTTC.

This chain connects TRBV6-5 to TRBJ1-1, with D uncertain. This CDR3 has 11 residues. Per germline, CDR1 MNHEY and CDR2 SVGAGI. The germline V and J ends were trimmed by 4 bases and 11 bases, with 11 bases remaining between them. CDR3 amino acids: CASSSLGRAFF. The CDR3 DNA follows: TGTGCCAGCAGTTCCCTGGGTAGGGCTTTCTTT.

V and J are TRBV2 and TRBJ1-5, with 10 bases identical to TRBD1. J lost 5 bases, V lost 8 bases, and 0 bases had no gene match. The V gene's germline CDR1 is SNHLY and CDR2 FYNNEI. This CDR3 region has 12 residues. CDR3 sequence reads: CASGQGDQPQHF. In nucleotides, the CDR3 is TGTGCCAGCGGACAGGGGGATCAGCCCCAGCATTTT.

V is TRBV20-1 and J is TRBJ2-5, with unresolved D. The CDR3 has 10 amino acids. CDR1 DFQATT and CDR2 SNEGSKA come from the germline V gene (reference sequence). V was pared by 2 bases and J by 5 bases, with 3 bases between. The CDR3: CSARTETQYF. CDR3 coding DNA: TGCAGTGCTAGAACCGAGACCCAGTACTTC.

The V call is TRBV20-1, the J call TRBJ1-5; D is possibly TRBD1 (5 bases). CDR1 DFQATT and CDR2 SNEGSKA come from the germline V gene (reference sequence). This CDR3 is 10 amino acids long. The V end lost 7 bases, the J end lost 12 bases, and 13 bases lay between the germline ends. This CDR3 is CSVGRINQHF. The CDR3 region has the DNA TGCAGTGTGGGGCGGATTAACCAGCATTTT.

This sequence joins TRBV7-3 and TRBJ2-1, with D possibly being TRBD2 (6 bases). The germline V and J ends were trimmed by 2 bases and 4 bases, with 15 bases remaining between them. This CDR3 has 16 residues. The V gene's germline CDR1 is SGHTA and CDR2 FQGTGA. CDR3 residues: CASSLQRERGYNEQFF. DNA of the CDR3: TGTGCCAGCAGCTTACAACGGGAGAGAGGATACAATGAGCAGTTCTTC.

The chain's CDR3 is CASSTLTGPYEAFF. For the CDR3, the DNA is TGTGCCAGCAGCACGCTGACAGGCCCCTATGAAGCTTTCTTT. The chain combines TRBV11-2 with TRBJ1-1, with D possibly TRBD1 on 6 matching bases. The CDR3 runs to 14 residues. The germline V gene has CDR1 SGHAT and CDR2 FQNNGV. V gave up 5 bases and J gave up 7 bases, with 17 bases separating them.

The V call is TRBV6-1, the J call TRBJ2-4, with D unresolved. V was trimmed by 2 bases and J by 0 bases, leaving 8 bases between them. The length of the CDR3 is 15 residues. Per the germline V gene, CDR1 is MNHNS and CDR2 is SASEGT. The CDR3: CASSETPGAKNIQYF. DNA of the CDR3: TGTGCCAGCAGTGAAACCCCAGGAGCCAAAAACATTCAGTACTTC.

The chain has TRBV28 and TRBJ1-5; 7 nucleotides match TRBD1. The germline V gene has CDR1 MDHEN and CDR2 SYDVKM. J gave up 0 bases and V 6 bases, and 8 bases lay outside the gene matches. The CDR3 consists of 16 residues. CDR3 in DNA: TGTGCCAGCAGCCCTGGGACAGCCTATAGCAATCAGCCCCAGCATTTT. Residues: CASSPGTAYSNQPQHF.

The V and J genes are TRBV6-1 and TRBJ2-6; 7 bases agree with TRBD1. Germline values: CDR1 MNHNS, CDR2 SASEGT. The CDR3 runs 15 residues. V was pared by 10 bases and J by 0 bases, with 6 bases of the junction left unmatched. The CDR3 loop reads CATQGWGSGANVLTF. CDR3 nucleotides: TGTGCCACACAGGGGTGGGGCTCTGGGGCCAACGTCCTGACTTTC.

The V gene is TRBV6-1, the J gene TRBJ2-5, with unresolved D. The V and J ends lost 3 bases and 2 bases respectively, with 10 bases between them. Germline assignment: CDR1 MNHNS and CDR2 SASEGT. This CDR3 comprises 14 residues. As DNA, the CDR3 is TGTGCCAGCAGTGACTCCCAGAGACAAGAGACCCAGTACTTC. It specifies CASSDSQRQETQYF.

V usage is TRBV28 and J usage is TRBJ1-2; 9 nucleotides align to TRBD1. The CDR3 spans 16 residues. Trimming removed 6 bases from V and 2 bases from J; junction bases left unmatched: 10. Germline V gene sequence: CDR1 MDHEN, CDR2 SYDVKM. CDR3 sequence reads: CASRPSGQGLNYGYTF. The CDR3 DNA reads TGTGCCAGCAGACCTTCGGGACAGGGTTTGAACTATGGCTACACCTTC.

The genes are TRBV6-5 and TRBJ2-7; D is perhaps TRBD1 (5 bases). The CDR3 contains 15 residues. The V gene lost 0 bases and the J gene lost 6 bases, with 15 bases spanning the gap. Germline-derived CDR1 and CDR2 are MNHEY and SVGAGI. CDR3: CASSYSGRRGGEQYF. Here the CDR3 DNA reads TGTGCCAGCAGTTACTCGGGCCGAAGGGGCGGCGAGCAGTACTTC.

The chain joins TRBV19 to TRBJ2-3, with TRBD2 matching over 8 bases. The CDR3 consists of 15 residues. The J segment lost 0 bases and the V segment lost 2 bases, leaving 1 base of the junction unmatched. Germline V gene data show CDR1 as LNHDA and CDR2 as SQIVND (reference sequence). The CDR3 here is CASSIIAGSTDTQYF. CDR3 DNA: TGTGCCAGTAGTATAATAGCGGGGAGCACAGATACGCAGTATTTT.

The chain uses TRBV14 and TRBJ1-1, with TRBD1 matching 7 bases. In germline, CDR1 is SGHDN, CDR2 FVKESK. The V and J ends lost 4 bases and 0 bases, in that order; junction bases with no gene match: 5. CDR3 length: 15 residues. For the CDR3, the DNA is TGTGCCAGCAGCCGAAACAGGGGCTTGAACACTGAAGCTTTCTTT. It yields the protein CASSRNRGLNTEAFF.

The chain is built from TRBV28 and TRBJ2-7, with TRBD2 matching 11 bases. The CDR3 loop spans 17 amino acids. The germline CDR1 and CDR2 sequences are MDHEN and SYDVKM. J was trimmed by 1 base and V by 3 bases; bases with no gene match: 8. Here the CDR3 DNA reads TGTGCCAGCAGTTTTAAAACGGGACTAGCGGCTTCCTACGAGCAGTACTTC. Translating gives CASSFKTGLAASYEQYF.

V is TRBV5-4 and J is TRBJ2-1; 11 bases line up with TRBD2. The CDR3 spans 16 residues. After removal of 2 bases from V and 5 bases from J, the junction contained 6 bases not matched to a gene. In germline, CDR1 is SGHNT, CDR2 YYREEE (reference sequence). CDR3 region: CASSLPGTSGNNEQFF. The CDR3 bases are TGTGCCAGCAGCTTACCCGGGACTAGCGGTAACAATGAGCAGTTCTTC.

The sample holds one count of this clone. The V gene is TRBV10-3, the J gene TRBJ2-1; D unclear. Per the germline V gene, CDR1 is ENHRY and CDR2 is SYGVKD. Trimming stripped 6 bases from V and 2 bases from J, with 5 bases between. CDR3 length: 12 amino acids. The CDR3 here is CAIRGAYNEQFF. The CDR3 DNA reads as TGTGCCATCAGAGGAGCCTACAATGAGCAGTTCTTC.